This T cell receptor beta chain was sequenced for a study of blood T cell repertoires in COVID-19. Clones were sequenced by immunoSEQ multiplex PCR, and TCRdb holds only the in-frame ones, with some missing. The table shows about 250,000 clones, with about 85% occurring only once. CDR1 and CDR2 (germline): MDHEN, SYDVKM. Deletions cut 5 bases from V and 5 bases from J, with 16 bases between. The CDR3 runs to 15 residues. The chain uses TRBV28 and TRBJ1-5, with TRBD1 as a possible D gene (5 bases). The sample taken for sequencing was PBMCs or T cells enriched from blood (not recorded which). The sequence was obtained from a woman in her forties or fifties who had recovered from COVID-19. The CDR3 loop is CASSEAGRNDQPQHF. CDR3 sequence (DNA): TGTGCCAGCAGTGAGGCGGGACGCAACGATCAGCCCCAGCATTTT.